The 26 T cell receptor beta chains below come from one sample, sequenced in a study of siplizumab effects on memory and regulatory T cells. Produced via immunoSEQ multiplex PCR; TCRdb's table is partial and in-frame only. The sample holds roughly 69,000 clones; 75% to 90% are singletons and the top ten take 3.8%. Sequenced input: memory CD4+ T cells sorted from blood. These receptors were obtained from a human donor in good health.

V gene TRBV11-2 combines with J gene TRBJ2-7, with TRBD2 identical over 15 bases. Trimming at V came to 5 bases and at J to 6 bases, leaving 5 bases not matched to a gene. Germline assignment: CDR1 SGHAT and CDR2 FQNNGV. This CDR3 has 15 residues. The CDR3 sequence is CASSVLGLAGGEQYF. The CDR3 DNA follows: TGTGCCAGCAGCGTACTGGGACTAGCGGGAGGCGAGCAGTACTTC.

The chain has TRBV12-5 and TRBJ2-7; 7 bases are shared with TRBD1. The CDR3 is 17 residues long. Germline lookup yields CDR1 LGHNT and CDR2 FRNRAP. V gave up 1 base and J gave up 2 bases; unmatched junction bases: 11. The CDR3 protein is CASGLARQDRPTYEQYF. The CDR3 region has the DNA TGTGCTAGTGGTTTGGCCAGACAGGACAGGCCAACCTACGAGCAGTACTTC.

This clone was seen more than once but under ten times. CDR3 sequence reads: CAWGLMAGNTIYF. CDR3 nucleotide sequence: TGTGCCTGGGGACTCATGGCCGGAAACACCATATATTTT. J is TRBJ1-3 and V is TRBV30; no definite D call. This CDR3 has 13 amino acids. Trimming shortened V by 5 bases and J by 4 bases, and 12 bases separated the two germline ends. Germline V CDR1 and CDR2: GTSNPN, SVGIG (reference sequence). The entire variable domain, with the rest obtained from reference TRBV30 and TRBJ1-3, is as follows: SQTIHQWPATLVQPVGSPLSLECTVEGTSNPNLYWYRQAAGRGLQLLFYSVGIGQISSEVPQNLSASRPQDRQFILSSKKLLLSDSGFYLCAWGLMAGNTIYFGEGSWLTVV.

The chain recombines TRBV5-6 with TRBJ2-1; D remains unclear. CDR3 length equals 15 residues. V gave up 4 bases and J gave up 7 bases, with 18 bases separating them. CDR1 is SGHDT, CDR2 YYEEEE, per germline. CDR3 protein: CASSPGFGPHNEQFF. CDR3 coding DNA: TGTGCCAGCAGCCCCGGTTTCGGACCCCATAATGAGCAGTTCTTC.

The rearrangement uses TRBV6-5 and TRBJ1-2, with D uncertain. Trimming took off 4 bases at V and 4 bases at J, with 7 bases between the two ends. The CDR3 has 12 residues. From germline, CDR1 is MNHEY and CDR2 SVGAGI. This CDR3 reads CASSSRFYGYTF. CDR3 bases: TGTGCCAGCAGTTCACGATTCTATGGCTACACCTTC.

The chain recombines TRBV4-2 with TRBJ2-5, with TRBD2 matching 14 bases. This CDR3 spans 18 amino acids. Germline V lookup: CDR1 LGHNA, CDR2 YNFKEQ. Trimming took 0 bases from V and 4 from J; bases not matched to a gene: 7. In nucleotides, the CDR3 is TGTGCCAGCAGCCAAGATCAGGGGACTAGCGGGAGTGGAGAGACCCAGTACTTC. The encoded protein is CASSQDQGTSGSGETQYF.

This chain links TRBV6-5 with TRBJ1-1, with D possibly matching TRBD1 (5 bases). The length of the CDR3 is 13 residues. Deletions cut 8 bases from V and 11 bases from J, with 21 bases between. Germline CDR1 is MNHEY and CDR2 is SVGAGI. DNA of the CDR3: TGTGCCAGCGCGACAGCAGGGTTGATGGAGGCTTTCTTT. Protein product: CASATAGLMEAFF.

CDR3 sequence: CASSFNGATGELFF. The CDR3 DNA follows: TGCGCCAGCAGCTTTAATGGCGCCACCGGGGAGCTGTTTTTT. This chain links TRBV5-1 with TRBJ2-2; unclear D gene. The V gene's germline CDR1 is SGHRS and CDR2 YFSETQ. This CDR3 contains 14 residues. V gave up 2 bases and J gave up 4 bases, with 9 bases separating them.

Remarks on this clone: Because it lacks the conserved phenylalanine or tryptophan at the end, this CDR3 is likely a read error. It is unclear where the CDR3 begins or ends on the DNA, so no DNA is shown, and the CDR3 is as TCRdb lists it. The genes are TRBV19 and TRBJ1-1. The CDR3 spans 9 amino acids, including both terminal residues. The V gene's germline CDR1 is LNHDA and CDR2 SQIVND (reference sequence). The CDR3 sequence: CATITDPPL.

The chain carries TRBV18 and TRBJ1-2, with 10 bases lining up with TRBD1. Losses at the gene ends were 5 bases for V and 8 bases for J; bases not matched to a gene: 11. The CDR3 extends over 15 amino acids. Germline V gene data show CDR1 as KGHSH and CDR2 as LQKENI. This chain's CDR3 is CASSSSTGGADGYTF. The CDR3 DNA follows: TGTGCCAGCTCATCCTCGACAGGGGGCGCCGACGGCTACACCTTC.

CDR3: CASSYQGQGQPQHF. The CDR3 DNA is TGTGCCAGCAGTTATCAGGGGCAGGGGCAGCCCCAGCATTTT. V usage is TRBV6-5 and J usage is TRBJ1-5; D might be TRBD1 (6 bases). CDR1 is MNHEY, CDR2 SVGAGI, per germline. The V end was cut by 3 bases, the J end by 7 bases, with 13 bases between. This CDR3 is built from 14 residues.

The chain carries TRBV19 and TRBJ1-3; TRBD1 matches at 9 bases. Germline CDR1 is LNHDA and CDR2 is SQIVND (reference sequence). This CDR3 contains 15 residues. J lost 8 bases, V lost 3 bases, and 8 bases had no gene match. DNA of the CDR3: TGTGCCAGTAGTATTGGGACAGGGAGAGGGGACACCATATATTTT. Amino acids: CASSIGTGRGDTIYF.

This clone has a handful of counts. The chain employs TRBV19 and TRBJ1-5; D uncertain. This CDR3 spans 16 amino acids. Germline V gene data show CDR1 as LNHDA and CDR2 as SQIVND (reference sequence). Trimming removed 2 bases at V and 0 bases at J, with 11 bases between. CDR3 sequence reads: CASSILNTNSNQPQHF. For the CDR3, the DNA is TGTGCCAGTAGTATACTGAACACCAATAGCAATCAGCCCCAGCATTTT.

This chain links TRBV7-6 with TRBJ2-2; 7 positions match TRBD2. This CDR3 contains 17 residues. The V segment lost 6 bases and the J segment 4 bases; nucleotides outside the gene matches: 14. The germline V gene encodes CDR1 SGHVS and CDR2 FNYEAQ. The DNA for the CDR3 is TGTGCCAGCAGGGACCCTTTTGGGGGAGGGCCCACCGGGGAGCTGTTTTTT. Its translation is CASRDPFGGGPTGELFF.

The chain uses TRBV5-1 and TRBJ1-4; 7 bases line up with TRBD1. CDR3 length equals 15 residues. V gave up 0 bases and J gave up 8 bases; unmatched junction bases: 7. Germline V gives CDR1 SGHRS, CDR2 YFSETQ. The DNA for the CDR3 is TGCGCCAGCAGCTTGGCCGGACAGGTGGGCGAAAAACTGTTTTTT. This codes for CASSLAGQVGEKLFF.

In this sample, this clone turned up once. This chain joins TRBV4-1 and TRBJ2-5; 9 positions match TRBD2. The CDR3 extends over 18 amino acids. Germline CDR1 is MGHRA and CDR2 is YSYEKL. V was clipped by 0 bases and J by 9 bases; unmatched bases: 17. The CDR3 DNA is TGCGCCAGCAGCCAAGAGGACCCACTAGCGGGCCCTTCGCGGGCCCAGTACTTC. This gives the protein CASSQEDPLAGPSRAQYF.

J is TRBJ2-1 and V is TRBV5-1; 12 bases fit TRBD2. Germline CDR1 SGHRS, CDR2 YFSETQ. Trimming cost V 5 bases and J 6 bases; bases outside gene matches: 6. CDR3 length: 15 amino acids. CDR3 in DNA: TGCGCCAGCAGAACTAGCGGGGGGTCAGGCAATGAGCAGTTCTTC. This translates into CASRTSGGSGNEQFF.

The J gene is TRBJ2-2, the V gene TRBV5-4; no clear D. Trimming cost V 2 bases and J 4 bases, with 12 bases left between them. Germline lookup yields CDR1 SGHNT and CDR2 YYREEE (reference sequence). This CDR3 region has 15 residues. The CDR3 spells CASSFMVHRTGELFF. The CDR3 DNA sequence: TGTGCCAGCAGCTTTATGGTGCACCGCACCGGGGAGCTGTTTTTT.

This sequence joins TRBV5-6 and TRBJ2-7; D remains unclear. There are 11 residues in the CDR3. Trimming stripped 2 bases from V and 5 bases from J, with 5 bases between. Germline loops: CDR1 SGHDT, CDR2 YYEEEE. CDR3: CASSFLNEQYF. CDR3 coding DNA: TGTGCCAGCAGCTTTTTAAACGAGCAGTACTTC. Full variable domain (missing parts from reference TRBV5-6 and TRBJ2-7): DAGVTQSPTHLIKTRGQQVTLRCSPKSGHDTVSWYQQALGQGPQFIFQYYEEEERQRGNFPDRFSGHQFPNYSSELNVNALLLGDSALYLCASSFLNEQYFGPGTRLTVT.

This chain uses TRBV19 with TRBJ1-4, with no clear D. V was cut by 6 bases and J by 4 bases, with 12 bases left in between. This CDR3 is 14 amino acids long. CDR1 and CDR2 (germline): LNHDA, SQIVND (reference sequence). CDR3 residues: CASSQPGGNEKLFF. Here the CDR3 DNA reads TGTGCCAGTAGCCAACCAGGTGGTAATGAAAAACTGTTTTTT.

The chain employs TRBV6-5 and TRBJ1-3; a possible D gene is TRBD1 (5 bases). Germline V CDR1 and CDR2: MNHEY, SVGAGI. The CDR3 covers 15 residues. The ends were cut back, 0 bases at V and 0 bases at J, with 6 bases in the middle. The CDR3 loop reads CASSYSGVSGNTIYF. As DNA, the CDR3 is TGTGCCAGCAGTTACTCGGGGGTCTCTGGAAACACCATATATTTT.

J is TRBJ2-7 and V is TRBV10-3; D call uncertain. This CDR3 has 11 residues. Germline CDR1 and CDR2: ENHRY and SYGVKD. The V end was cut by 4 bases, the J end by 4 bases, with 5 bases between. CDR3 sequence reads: CAISVSYEQYF. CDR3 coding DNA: TGTGCCATCAGTGTTTCTTACGAGCAGTACTTC.

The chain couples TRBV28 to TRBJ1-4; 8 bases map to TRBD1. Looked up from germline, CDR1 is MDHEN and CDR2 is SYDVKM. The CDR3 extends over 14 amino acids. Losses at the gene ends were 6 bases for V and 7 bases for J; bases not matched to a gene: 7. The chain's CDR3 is CASRRDRILEKLFF. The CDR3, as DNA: TGTGCCAGCAGACGGGACAGGATTCTTGAAAAACTGTTTTTT.

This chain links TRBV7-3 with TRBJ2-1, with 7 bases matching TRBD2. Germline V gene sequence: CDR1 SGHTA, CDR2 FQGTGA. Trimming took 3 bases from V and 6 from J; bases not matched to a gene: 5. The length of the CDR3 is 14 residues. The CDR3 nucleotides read TGTGCCAGCAGCTTGGCTAGCGGAGCCAATGAGCAGTTCTTC. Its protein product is CASSLASGANEQFF.

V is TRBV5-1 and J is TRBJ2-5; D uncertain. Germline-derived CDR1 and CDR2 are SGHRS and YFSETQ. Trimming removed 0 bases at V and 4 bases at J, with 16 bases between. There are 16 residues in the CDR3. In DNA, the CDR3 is TGCGCCAGCAGCTTGGCCTTTTTATTTGGCGGAGAGACCCAGTACTTC. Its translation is CASSLAFLFGGETQYF.

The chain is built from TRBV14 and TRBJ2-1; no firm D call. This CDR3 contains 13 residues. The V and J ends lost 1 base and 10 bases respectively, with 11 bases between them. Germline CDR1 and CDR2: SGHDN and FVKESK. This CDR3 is CASSQGRLGEQFF. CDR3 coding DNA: TGTGCCAGCAGCCAAGGGCGCTTGGGGGAGCAGTTCTTC.